This TCR beta chain was recorded in a study of beta chain features in type 1 diabetes listed by TCRdb under 2018. For the wider study: Patients and healthy donors did not differ in mean age, gender distribution, total cell number or subset yield. A total of around 110,000,000 sorted cells were examined across all samples, and RNA yield correlated strongly with the number of cells per subset. The study compared the TCRB repertoires of sorted circulating CD4+ T cell subsets in recently diagnosed type 1 diabetes patients with those in matched healthy donors. Regulatory and stem cell-like memory subsets were isolated from only 8 patients and about 8 healthy donors, whereas naive and central memory subsets came from all 30 or so donors. The full study reports these points: In all four CD4+ subsets, TCRB CDR3 length was moderately but significantly shorter in type 1 diabetes patients. At VDJ recombination sites, patients with type 1 diabetes made fewer insertions and deleted more nucleotides, a pattern implying thymic rearrangement abnormalities. PCR may preferentially amplify shorter templates, but because patient and control samples were amplified and corrected together, any resulting skew would affect both groups equally. Sequencing cDNA rather than genomic DNA could over-represent highly expressing activated cells, although activation and CD3 levels did not differ between groups. Naive, central memory and regulatory TCRB repertoires appeared more similar among patients than among healthy donors. Because small numbers of individuals were included in the HLA sub-analyses, any influence of HLA type on TCRB rearrangement was left unresolved.

A word on this clone: Its antigen has not been determined. Base qualities are missing; no much larger clone stands one base away.

Each donor gave one peripheral blood draw, approximately 100 mL on average, collected into heparinised tubes. Using a panel that included CD45RO, CCR7, CD25, CD127, CD95 and CD27, naive, central memory, regulatory and stem cell-like memory CD4+ T cells were sorted on a BD FACSAria II. Purity was above 95% for every sorted population. PBMCs were separated immediately by Lymphoprep density gradient centrifugation and were stained directly, without being cultured. So that batch effects would be minimized, each experiment stained and sorted samples in pairs, pairing one healthy donor with one patient. All of the isolated RNA was reverse transcribed with the High Capacity cDNA Reverse Transcription Kit, so expressed TCRB transcripts were sequenced. Deep immunoSEQ sequencing was applied to naive, central memory and regulatory T cell samples, giving an average of around 3.8 million total reads per sample. After sorted cells were lysed in RLT buffer, RNA was extracted with DNase-treated RNeasy Micro or Mini kits, with the choice depending on cell number. To prevent cross-contamination, each cell subset was processed individually, whereas patient and healthy donor samples were processed jointly. The immunoSEQ multiplex PCR was used to amplify TCRB sequences from cDNA, generating 87-bp fragments that spanned the CDR3 region. Amplicons were sequenced on the Illumina HiSeq platform. Per the source publication's procedure: PCR bias was computationally corrected using synthetic template baselines, reads within Hamming distance 2 were collapsed, and singletons that could not be merged were discarded. Reads were aligned against IMGT to assign V, D and J genes, CDR3 length and insertions or deletions at six rearrangement sites. Clonotype counts were normalized to sorted cell number within each subset before computing true diversity and Gini coefficients with the tcR R package. The overlap coefficient, calculated on TCRB nucleotide sequences, was used to measure repertoire sharing. Out-of-frame TCRB sequences from naive cells were analyzed as a proxy for the pre-selection repertoire. In TCRdb, the immuneACCESS table is reduced to in-frame sequences with V and J assigned. These tables do not hold every clone; where another copy was compared, an unresolved V gene accounts for under half, and the others remain unexplained. V, J and clone size reflect that table, while D and trimming were determined from the DNA. The sample table contains 250,000 to 350,000 clones; only one count was recorded for about 15% of them. In total, the top ten clones hold 0.015% to 0.017% of the sample.

Including the terminal cysteine and phenylalanine, the CDR3 comprises 14 residues. Of all the DNA, just the CDR3 is kept, 42 bases in frame from base 1. The V end loses 3 bases and the J end loses 0 bases, and a stretch of 9 bases separates them. The germline V gene gives CDR1 as SQVTM and CDR2 as ANQGSEA. The chain is assembled from TRBV29-1 and TRBJ2-1; the D gene assignment is ambiguous. The sequence was obtained from a man aged 18-30 years with type 1 diabetes. The sample comprised naive CD4+ T cells from blood. The label giving this sample's cell subset or site can be read as: true naive CD4+ T cells. The nucleotide sequence reads TGCAGCGTTGACGCCTTTAGCTCCTACAATGAGCAGTTCTTC. Its protein is CSVDAFSSYNEQFF.